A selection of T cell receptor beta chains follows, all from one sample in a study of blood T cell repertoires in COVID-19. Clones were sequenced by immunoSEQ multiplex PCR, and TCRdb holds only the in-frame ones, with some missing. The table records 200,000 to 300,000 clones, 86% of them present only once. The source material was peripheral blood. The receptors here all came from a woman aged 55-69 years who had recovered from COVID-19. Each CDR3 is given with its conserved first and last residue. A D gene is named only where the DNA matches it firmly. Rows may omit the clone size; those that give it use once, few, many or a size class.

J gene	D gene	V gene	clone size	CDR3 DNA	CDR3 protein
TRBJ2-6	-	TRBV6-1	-	TGTGCCAGCAGTGAAAACAGCTCTGGGGCCAACGTCCTGACTTTC	CASSENSSGANVLTF
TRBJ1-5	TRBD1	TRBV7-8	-	TGTGCCAGCGCCCAGGGACAGGGGGCCCAGCCCCAGCATTTT	CASAQGQGAQPQHF
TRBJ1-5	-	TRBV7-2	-	TGTGCCAGCAGCTTTGGGGACACGTCGAGGCCCCAGCATTTT	CASSFGDTSRPQHF
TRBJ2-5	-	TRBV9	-	TGTGCCAGCAGCGTAGGACAGCTCGAGACCCAGTACTTC	CASSVGQLETQYF
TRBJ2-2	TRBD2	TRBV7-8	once	TGTGCCAGCAGCTTAGTGCGGGGGAAGGGCACCGGGGAGCTGTTTTTT	CASSLVRGKGTGELFF
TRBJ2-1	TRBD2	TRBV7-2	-	TGTGCCAGCAGAAGGACTAGCGGGGGACTCAATGAGCAGTTCTTC	CASRRTSGGLNEQFF
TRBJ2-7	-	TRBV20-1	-	TGCAGTGCTAGGGCGCTAGACGAGCAGTACTTC	CSARALDEQYF
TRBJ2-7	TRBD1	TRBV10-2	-	TGCGCCAGCAGTGAGCCCGGGACAGGATCTTTCCACGAGCAGTACTTC	CASSEPGTGSFHEQYF
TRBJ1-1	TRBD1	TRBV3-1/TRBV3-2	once	TGTGCCAGCAGCCACCGACAGGGGGCTGGGGGTGGCACTGAAGCTTTCTTT	CASSHRQGAGGGTEAFF
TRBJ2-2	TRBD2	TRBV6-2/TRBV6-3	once	TGTGCCAGCAGTACCGCCGGACTAGCGGGGGGCGGGGAGCTGTTTTTT	CASSTAGLAGGGELFF
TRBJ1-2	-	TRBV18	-	TGTGCCAGCTCACCCAGTTTGGACTCTAGCCCTGGCTTTGGCTACACCTTC	CASSPSLDSSPGFGYTF
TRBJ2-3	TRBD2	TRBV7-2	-	TGTGCCAGCAGCCTCCAGCGGGGCCGCACAGATACGCAGTATTTT	CASSLQRGRTDTQYF
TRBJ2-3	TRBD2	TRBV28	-	TGTGCCAGCAGTCAATATACGGGGGGTTCCACAGATACGCAGTATTTT	CASSQYTGGSTDTQYF
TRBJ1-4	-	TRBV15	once	TGTGCCACCAGCCCGTTTAATGAAAAACTGTTTTTT	CATSPFNEKLFF
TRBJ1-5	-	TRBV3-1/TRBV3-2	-	TGTGCCAGCAGCCTCGGGATCCGGGGGCCCCAGCATTTT	CASSLGIRGPQHF
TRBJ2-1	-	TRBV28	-	TGTGCCAGCAGTTTAGAATTTACAGGGAAGGGCAATGAGCAGTTCTTC	CASSLEFTGKGNEQFF
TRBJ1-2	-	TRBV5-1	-	TGCGCCAGCAGCTTATCAACAATGCGGGATTTGGGAGGCTACACCTTC	CASSLSTMRDLGGYTF
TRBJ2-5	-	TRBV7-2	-	TGTGCCAGCAGCTTATTGGGTCAGGAACAAGAGACCCAGTACTTC	CASSLLGQEQETQYF
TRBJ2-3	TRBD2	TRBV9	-	TGTGCCAGCAGCGAGGGGCCCACGGGGGGGCCGGATACGCAGTATTTT	CASSEGPTGGPDTQYF
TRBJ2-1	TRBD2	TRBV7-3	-	TGTGCCAGCAGCTTACAGCCGGGGGGGAGCTCCTACAATGAGCAGTTCTTC	CASSLQPGGSSYNEQFF
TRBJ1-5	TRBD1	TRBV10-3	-	TGTGCCATCAGCGGGGACAGGGGGGGGAATCAGCCCCAGCATTTT	CAISGDRGGNQPQHF
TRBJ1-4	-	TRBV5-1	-	TGCGCCAGCAGTCCAGGGGTTACTAATGAAAAACTGTTTTTT	CASSPGVTNEKLFF
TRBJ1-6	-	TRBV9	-	TGTGCCAGTCAGGGTTACAATTCACCCCTCCACTTT	CASQGYNSPLHF
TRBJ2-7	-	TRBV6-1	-	TGTGCCAGCAGTGAAGCTACAGCTTCCAAGCAGTACTTC	CASSEATASKQYF
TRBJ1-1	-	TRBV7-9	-	TGTGCCAGCAGCCCCCGGGGGACTGAAGCTTTCTTT	CASSPRGTEAFF
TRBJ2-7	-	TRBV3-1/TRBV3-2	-	TGTGCCAGCAGCAAACTAACCTACGAGCAGTACTTC	CASSKLTYEQYF
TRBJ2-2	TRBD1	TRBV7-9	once	TGTGCCAGCAGCTTAGTCGATAACCGTTACAGGGGGGACACCGGGGAGCTGTTTTTT	CASSLVDNRYRGDTGELFF
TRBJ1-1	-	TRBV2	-	TGTGCCAGCAGATTAGGACAGTTGAACACTGAAGCTTTCTTT	CASRLGQLNTEAFF
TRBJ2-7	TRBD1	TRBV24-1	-	TGTGCCACCATTTGGACAGGCCCCTACGAGCAGTACTTC	CATIWTGPYEQYF
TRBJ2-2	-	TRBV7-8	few	TGTGCCAGCAGCTTGCCAGGATCGAACACCGGGGAGCTGTTTTTT	CASSLPGSNTGELFF
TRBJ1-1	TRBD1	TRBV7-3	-	TGTGCCAGCAGCCGGAGACAGGGATCTACTGAAACTTTCTTT	CASSRRQGSTETFF
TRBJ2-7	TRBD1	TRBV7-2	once	TGTGCCAGCAGCCCGACAGGGAGAGAGCAGTACTTC	CASSPTGREQYF
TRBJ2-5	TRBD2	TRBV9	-	TGTGCCAGCAGTGGCCAGCGGGGGGGCCTCAGAGAGACCCAGTACTTC	CASSGQRGGLRETQYF
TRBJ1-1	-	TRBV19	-	TGTGCCAGTAGATTTAGCGGGTTACGCTCCATTGGGAACACTGAAGCTTTCTTT	CASRFSGLRSIGNTEAFF
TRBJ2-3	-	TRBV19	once	TGTGCCAGTAGTGTACAGGGAGATACGCAGTATTTT	CASSVQGDTQYF
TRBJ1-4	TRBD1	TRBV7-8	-	TGTGCCAGCAGCTACGCATCCGGGACAGGGAATGAAAAACTGTTTTTT	CASSYASGTGNEKLFF
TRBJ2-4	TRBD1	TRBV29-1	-	TGCAGCGTTGAGGGACAGGCCAAAAACATTCAGTACTTC	CSVEGQAKNIQYF
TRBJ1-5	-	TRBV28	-	TGTGCCAGCAGTTTACCAGGGGATGTAAGCAATCAGCCCCAGCATTTT	CASSLPGDVSNQPQHF
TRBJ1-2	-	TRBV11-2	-	TGTGCCAGCAGCTTAGGACAGTATTATGGCTACACCTTC	CASSLGQYYGYTF
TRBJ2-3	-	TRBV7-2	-	TGTGCCAGCAGCTTATGGAGCGGAGCAGATACGCAGTATTTT	CASSLWSGADTQYF
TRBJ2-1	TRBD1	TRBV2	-	TGTGCCAGCAGAAAGGACAGGGAGCCCTACAATGAGCAGTTCTTC	CASRKDREPYNEQFF
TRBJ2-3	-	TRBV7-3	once	TGTGCCAGCAGCTTAAGCCGGACTAGCACAGATACGCAGTATTTT	CASSLSRTSTDTQYF